This record concerns one T cell receptor (beta chain) sequence. Indicated treatment: preoperative locoregional IRX-2 cytokine immunotherapy. Preoperative locoregional IRX-2 cytokine immunotherapy was tested in the phase Ib source study. This record comes from a study of preoperative IRX-2 immunotherapy in early breast cancer. The V and J ends lost 0 bases and 2 bases, in that order; junction bases with no gene match: 1. The CDR3 has 15 residues. From germline, CDR1 is SGHRS and CDR2 YFSETQ. The method was immunoSEQ multiplex PCR; TCRdb's version includes in-frame clones alone and lacks a portion of them. The table lists about 98,000 clones, roughly 85% of them singletons, with about 2% in the top ten.

The chain recombines TRBV5-1 with TRBJ2-3; TRBD2 aligns across 9 bases. This specimen was tumor tissue, taken after IRX-2 immunotherapy. This receptor was taken from a human donor with breast cancer. Written as DNA, the CDR3 is TGCGCCAGCAGCTTGGGCGGGAGGGCCACAGATACGCAGTATTTT. It yields the protein CASSLGGRATDTQYF.